The 17 T cell receptor beta chains below come from one sample, sequenced in a study of T-cell reconstitution after alpha-beta-depleted transplantation in children (dated by TCRdb to the mid-2010s). The library was made by PCR. The sequencer was an Illumina HiSeq 2500. TCR library preparation used molecular barcoding, with unique molecular identifiers applied to normalize quantification of the TCRbeta repertoire. Clones were called with MiXCR by TCRdb after fastp trimmed the public reads at Q25, and only in-frame beta chains were retained. Here each entry gathers all rows of one CDR3 protein and keeps the most common genes and DNA. This sample lists some 440,000 distinct CDR3 sequences; roughly 16% were detected once. Roughly 27% of the sample is in the top ten clones. Reading the label with the study, this specimen's treatment or condition is: allogeneic hematopoietic cell transplantation with graft depleted of TCRalphabeta T cells and CD19 B cells.

Sample: PBMCs, mostly from graft donor cells, taken 360 days after TCRalphabeta/CD19-depleted stem cell transplant. Source of these receptors: a boy younger than two who had a stem cell transplant for Wiskott-Aldrich syndrome, so the T cells may come from the graft donor.

This chain connects TRBV4-3 to TRBJ2-3, with 12 bases aligning to TRBD2. The germline gives CDR1 LGHNA, CDR2 YSLEER. Unmatched junction bases numbered 7, after V lost 1 base and J lost 5 bases. The CDR3 contains 17 residues. CDR3 amino acids: CASSQGTSGASGDTQYF. In DNA, the CDR3 is TGCGCCAGCAGCCAAGGGACTAGCGGGGCCTCGGGAGATACGCAGTATTTT.

This chain uses TRBV18 with TRBJ2-4; D is undetermined. Trimming removed 2 bases at V and 1 base at J, with 9 bases between. CDR1 is KGHSH and CDR2 is LQKENI in the germline V gene. This CDR3 has 15 residues. This CDR3 is CASSPSALAKNIQYF. CDR3 in DNA: TGTGCCAGCTCACCATCGGCGCTGGCCAAAAACATTCAGTACTTC.

In its sample, this clonotype was seen many times. The CDR3 sequence is CASSLVESDTQYF. CDR3 DNA: TGTGCCAGCAGCTTGGTTGAATCAGATACGCAGTATTTT. The J gene is TRBJ2-3, the V gene TRBV7-9; no clear D. V was clipped by 3 bases and J by 4 bases, with 8 bases between them. The CDR3 has 13 residues. CDR1 and CDR2 (germline): SEHNR, FQNEAQ (reference sequence).

This clonotype was seen more than once but under ten times. This chain connects TRBV7-6 to TRBJ2-5; the D is unclear. The CDR3 length is 13 residues. V lost 1 base and J 7 bases, leaving 10 bases between the germline ends. Per germline, CDR1 SGHVS and CDR2 FNYEAQ. The CDR3 region is CASSLVPKGTQYF. CDR3 nucleotide sequence: TGTGCCAGCAGCTTAGTACCAAAGGGGACCCAGTACTTC.

Many counts were recorded for this clonotype. The J gene is TRBJ1-1, the V gene TRBV12-3 or TRBV12-4; possibly TRBD1 for D (6 bases). Trimming took off 3 bases at V and 4 bases at J, with 15 bases between the two ends. CDR3 size: 15 residues. CDR3 loop: CASSFTGGIGTEAFF. The CDR3 bases are TGTGCCAGCAGTTTTACTGGGGGCATCGGCACTGAAGCTTTCTTT.

The chain is built from TRBV20-1 and TRBJ2-7, with D tentatively TRBD2 (6 bases). V was clipped by 8 bases and J by 3 bases, with 14 bases between them. CDR1 DFQATT and CDR2 SNEGSKA come from the germline V gene (reference sequence). This CDR3 spans 12 amino acids. CDR3 in amino acids: CSIRDSVYEQYF. As DNA, the CDR3 is TGCAGTATCCGGGACTCAGTCTACGAGCAGTACTTC.

A few counts support this clonotype. This CDR3 is CASSHRTDAYEQYF. CDR3 DNA: TGTGCCAGCAGCCATAGGACGGACGCCTACGAGCAGTACTTC. The chain employs TRBV3-1 and TRBJ2-7; D is undetermined. The CDR3 has 14 residues. V dropped 3 bases and J dropped 2 bases, with 11 bases sitting between them. In germline, CDR1 is LGHDT, CDR2 YNNKEL (reference sequence).

This clonotype was recorded a few times. The chain links TRBV29-1 to TRBJ2-7, with a tentative D call TRBD1 (5 bases). V was trimmed by 4 bases and J by 0 bases, leaving 10 bases between them. The CDR3 is made up of 13 amino acids. CDR1 is SQVTM, CDR2 ANQGSEA, per germline. The CDR3 reads CSVVVQDSYEQYF. DNA of the CDR3: TGCAGCGTTGTAGTACAGGACTCCTACGAGCAGTACTTC.

V is TRBV12-3 or TRBV12-4 and J is TRBJ2-2; TRBD1 aligns across 7 bases. This CDR3 comprises 16 residues. After removal of 5 bases from V and 4 bases from J, the junction contained 10 bases not matched to a gene. This CDR3 is CASSPHRGWVTGELFF. The CDR3 bases are TGTGCCAGCAGTCCCCACAGGGGATGGGTCACCGGGGAGCTGTTTTTT.

A few counts support this clonotype. CDR3 amino acids: CASSSRTGGKTQYF. The CDR3 region has the DNA TGTGCCAGCAGCTCCCGGACAGGGGGAAAGACCCAGTACTTC. The chain employs TRBV7-6 and TRBJ2-5; 10 bases are a match to TRBD1. Trimming took 4 bases from V and 6 from J; bases not matched to a gene: 5. The CDR3 has 14 residues. Germline V gene sequence: CDR1 SGHVS, CDR2 FNYEAQ.

This clonotype showed up many times. The gene calls are TRBV24-1 and TRBJ2-5; the D is unclear. Germline V gene sequence: CDR1 KGHDR, CDR2 SFDVKD. The CDR3 spans 11 residues. Trimming took 10 bases from V and 1 from J, leaving 6 bases between them. CDR3 region: CATLGQETQYF. CDR3 coding DNA: TGTGCCACGCTCGGCCAAGAGACCCAGTACTTC.

The chain couples TRBV6-6 to TRBJ1-6; D gene uncertain. In germline, CDR1 is MNHNY, CDR2 SVGAGI (reference sequence). This CDR3 is 13 amino acids long. V was cut by 0 bases and J by 9 bases, with 6 bases left in between. CDR3 in amino acids: CASSYSSASPLHF. The CDR3 DNA is TGTGCCAGCAGTTACTCTTCGGCTTCACCCCTCCACTTT.

At least ten counts were recorded for this clonotype. This chain uses TRBV7-9 with TRBJ2-6; D not certain. Trimming cost V 7 bases and J 3 bases, with 4 bases left between them. Germline V gene sequence: CDR1 SEHNR, CDR2 FQNEAQ (reference sequence). The CDR3 sequence is 12 residues long. In DNA form, the CDR3 reads TGTGCCAGCATGAGTGGGGCCAACGTCCTGACTTTC. This sequence encodes CASMSGANVLTF.

V and J are TRBV20-1 and TRBJ2-3; D is uncertain. The CDR3 spans 21 residues. Germline-derived CDR1 and CDR2 are DFQATT and SNEGSKA (reference sequence). V lost 3 bases and J 1 base, leaving 32 bases between the germline ends. The CDR3 coding sequence is TGCAGTGCTAGGCACCCACCTTCAAAACGCCTCTCGTCTTGGGGCACAGATACGCAGTATTTT. It translates to CSARHPPSKRLSSWGTDTQYF.

Only a few counts were recorded for this clonotype. The V call is TRBV5-5, the J call TRBJ2-7; D possibly uses TRBD1 or TRBD2 (5 bases each). Germline CDR1 and CDR2: SGHKS and YYEKEE (reference sequence). V was shortened by 0 bases and J by 0 bases, with 16 bases between the two germline ends. The CDR3 runs 17 residues. CDR3 region: CASSLARGAAPSYEQYF. CDR3 in DNA: TGTGCCAGCAGCTTGGCTAGAGGGGCCGCACCCTCCTACGAGCAGTACTTC.

The V and J genes are TRBV3-1 and TRBJ1-1; D is possibly TRBD1 (5 bases). The CDR3 extends over 14 amino acids. V lost 2 bases and J 6 bases, leaving 13 bases between the germline ends. The germline CDR1 and CDR2 sequences are LGHDT and YNNKEL (reference sequence). CDR3 in DNA: TGTGCCAGCAGCCAACCGGGGGAACGCCCTGAAGCTTTCTTT. This translates into CASSQPGERPEAFF.

This clonotype was seen only a few times. V and J are TRBV28 and TRBJ1-5; D not certain. Germline values: CDR1 MDHEN, CDR2 SYDVKM. This CDR3 has 12 amino acids. V lost 6 bases and J lost 1, with 4 bases in between. CDR3 nucleotide sequence: TGTGCCAGCAGAAGCAGCAATCAGCCCCAGCATTTT. Amino acid sequence: CASRSSNQPQHF.